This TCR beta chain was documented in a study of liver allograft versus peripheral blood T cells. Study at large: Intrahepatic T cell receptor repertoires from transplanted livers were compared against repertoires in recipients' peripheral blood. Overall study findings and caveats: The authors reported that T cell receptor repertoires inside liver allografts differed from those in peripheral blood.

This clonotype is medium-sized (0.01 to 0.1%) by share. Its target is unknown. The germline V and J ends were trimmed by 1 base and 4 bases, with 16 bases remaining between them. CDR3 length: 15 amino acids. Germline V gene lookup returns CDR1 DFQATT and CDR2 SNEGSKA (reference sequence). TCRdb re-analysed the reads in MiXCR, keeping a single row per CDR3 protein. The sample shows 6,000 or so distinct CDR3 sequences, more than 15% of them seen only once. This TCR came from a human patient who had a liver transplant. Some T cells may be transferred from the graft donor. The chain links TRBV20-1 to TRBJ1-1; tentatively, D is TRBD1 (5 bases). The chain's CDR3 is CSARVMPQGATEAFF. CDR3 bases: TGCAGTGCTAGAGTCATGCCGCAGGGTGCCACTGAAGCTTTCTTT.